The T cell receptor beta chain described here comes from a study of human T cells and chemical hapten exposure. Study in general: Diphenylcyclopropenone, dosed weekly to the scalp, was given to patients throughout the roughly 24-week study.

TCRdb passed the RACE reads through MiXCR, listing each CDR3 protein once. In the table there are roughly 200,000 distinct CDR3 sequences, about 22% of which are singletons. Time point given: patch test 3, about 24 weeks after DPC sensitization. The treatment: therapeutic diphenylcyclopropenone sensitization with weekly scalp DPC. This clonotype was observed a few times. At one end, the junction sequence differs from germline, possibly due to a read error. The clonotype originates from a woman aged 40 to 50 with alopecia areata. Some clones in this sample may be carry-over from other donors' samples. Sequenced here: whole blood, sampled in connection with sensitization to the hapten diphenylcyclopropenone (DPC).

DNA for the CDR3: TGTGCCAGCAGCCCAGGACCCGACAGAGACTCGCTCTTC. Translation gives CASSPGPDRDSLF. J is TRBJ2-1 and V is TRBV5-6, with D tentatively TRBD1 (5 bases). CDR1 SGHDT and CDR2 YYEEEE come from the germline V gene. The length of the CDR3 is 13 residues.